The rows below give T cell receptor beta chains drawn from one sample of a study of T cells in Graves' hyperthyroidism and ophthalmopathy. TCRdb re-called the multiplex PCR reads through MiXCR, storing one row per CDR3 protein. The data contain hundreds of thousands of distinct CDR3 sequences, 18% of them singletons. The sequenced material came from blood. The receptors come from a woman aged 50 to 65 with Graves' hyperthyroidism that later progressed to Graves' ophthalmopathy. The CDR3 runs from the conserved cysteine through the conserved F or W. D genes are given only for firm matches. For some rows the clone size is stated as once, few or many, or as a class when expanded; others skip it.

>TRBD2|few|TRBV3-1|TRBJ2-7
TGTGCCAGCAGCCAAGAGGGACTAGGCTACGAGCAGTACTTC
CASSQEGLGYEQYF
>NA|NA|TRBV6-1|TRBJ2-5
TGTGCCAGCAGTGTCGCTCCGGACAAGACCCAGTACTTC
CASSVAPDKTQYF
>NA|few|TRBV7-6|TRBJ1-1
TGTGCCAGCAGCCACAAGTTTAACAGATCTGACATGAACACTGAAGCTTTCTTT
CASSHKFNRSDMNTEAFF
>TRBD1|few|TRBV27|TRBJ2-5
TGTGCCAGCAGTACACAGGGGACGGAGACCCAGTACTTC
CASSTQGTETQYF
>TRBD1|few|TRBV3-1|TRBJ1-4
TGTGCCAGCAGCCCCGGGACAGCCGATGAAAAACTGTTTTTT
CASSPGTADEKLFF
>NA|few|TRBV10-3|TRBJ2-7
TGTGCCATCAACACTAGCAGGGGGGCTTCCTACGAGCAGTACTTC
CAINTSRGASYEQYF
>NA|NA|TRBV7-9|TRBJ1-6
TGTGCCAGCAGCTACCCCCGCGGAGGGGGATCAAATTCACCCCTCCACTTT
CASSYPRGGGSNSPLHF
>NA|NA|TRBV14|TRBJ2-7
TGTGCCAGCAGTAGTAGGGACTTGGGCTACGAGCAGTACTTC
CASSSRDLGYEQYF
>TRBD1|NA|TRBV6-1|TRBJ1-1
TGTGCCAGCAAAAACCAGGGGGGGACTGAAGCTTTCTTT
CASKNQGGTEAFF
>NA|many|TRBV3-1|TRBJ1-6
TGTGCCAGCAGAGCGGACACGATAAATTCACCCCTCCACTTT
CASRADTINSPLHF
>NA|NA|TRBV15|TRBJ1-3
TGTGCCACCAGCAGAGAACAGTGGGGCACCATATATTTT
CATSREQWGTIYF
>NA|few|TRBV7-9|TRBJ2-5
TGTGCCAGCAGCTCCTGGGGGCAGACAGAGACCCAGTACTTC
CASSSWGQTETQYF
>NA|NA|TRBV29-1|TRBJ2-7
TGCAGCGTTGAAGTTAGCGATAGCGGCTACGAGCAGTACTTC
CSVEVSDSGYEQYF
>NA|many|TRBV7-8|TRBJ1-6
TGTGCCAGCAGCTTAGTACTGACCGAAAATTCACCCCTCCACTTT
CASSLVLTENSPLHF
>NA|many|TRBV19|TRBJ1-1
TGTGCCAGTAGTATTGGTGCGGGAAAGAACACTGAAGCTTTCTTT
CASSIGAGKNTEAFF
>NA|many|TRBV30|TRBJ2-3
TGTGCCTGGAGTGTTCCCTTTATGGTAGCGAACACAGATACGCAGTATTTT
CAWSVPFMVANTDTQYF
>TRBD1|NA|TRBV24-1|TRBJ1-2
TGTGCCACCAGTGACCCGACAGGGTATGGCTACACCTTC
CATSDPTGYGYTF
>NA|many|TRBV29-1|TRBJ2-5
TGCAGCGCTCCTTGGGGGGCCGGTGAGACCCAGTACTTC
CSAPWGAGETQYF
>NA|many|TRBV3-1|TRBJ2-4
TGTGCCAGCAGCCAAGATTCCCAAGGGAGAAACATTCAGTACTTC
CASSQDSQGRNIQYF
>NA|NA|TRBV5-1|TRBJ1-3
TGCGCCAGCAGCAGCTCTGGACCTTCCCGTGGAAACACCATATATTTT
CASSSSGPSRGNTIYF
>NA|few|TRBV29-1|TRBJ1-1
TGCAGCGTTGTAGGGGGTATAGACACTGAAGCTTTCTTT
CSVVGGIDTEAFF
>TRBD2|many|TRBV7-8|TRBJ2-1
TGTGCCAGCAGGGGCAGCGGGGATGAGCAGTTCTTC
CASRGSGDEQFF
>NA|NA|TRBV30|TRBJ1-2
TGTGCCTGGAGTTCAGGGGCTGGCTACACCTTC
CAWSSGAGYTF
>NA|many|TRBV7-8|TRBJ1-3
TGTGCCAGCAGCCTCGCAGGGGAGATATCTGGAAACACCATATATTTT
CASSLAGEISGNTIYF
>TRBD1|few|TRBV20-1|TRBJ1-4
TGCAGTGCTTTGACAGGGGGCTATGAAAAACTGTTTTTT
CSALTGGYEKLFF
>NA|many|TRBV3-1|TRBJ2-1
TGTGCCAGCAGACACTCGGGGTCCAGAGGAAACCTGGAGCAGTTCTTC
CASRHSGSRGNLEQFF
>TRBD1|many|TRBV12-3/TRBV12-4|TRBJ2-7
TGTGCCAGCAGGACGGGACAGGCCTACGAGCAGTACTTC
CASRTGQAYEQYF
>NA|many|TRBV10-3|TRBJ2-2
TGTGCCATCAGTGTTGGCAATTCGAACACCGGGGAGCTGTTTTTT
CAISVGNSNTGELFF
>NA|many|TRBV20-1|TRBJ1-1
TGCAGTGCTAGAGTTTCCACTGAAGCTTTCTTT
CSARVSTEAFF
>NA|few|TRBV9|TRBJ2-5
TGTGCCAGCAGCGGGGGGACTTCATGGGAGACCCAGTACTTC
CASSGGTSWETQYF
>TRBD1|NA|TRBV10-2|TRBJ2-1
TGCGCCAGCAGTCCAGGGACAGCCACCTACAATGAGCAGTTCTTC
CASSPGTATYNEQFF
>NA|many|TRBV18|TRBJ1-4
TGTGCCAGCTCACCCCTGGAAAATGAAAAACTGTTTTTT
CASSPLENEKLFF
>NA|few|TRBV20-1|TRBJ1-3
TGCAGTGCTAGAGATCTGACAGTCTCTGGAAACACCATATATTTT
CSARDLTVSGNTIYF
>NA|NA|TRBV7-9|TRBJ1-6
TGTGCCAGCAGCTTAGGGCAAGGGGACGCCTATAATTCACCCCTCCACTTT
CASSLGQGDAYNSPLHF
>NA|many|TRBV12-3/TRBV12-4|TRBJ2-5
TGTGCCAGCAGTTTTGAAGTGGATAAAGGGCTTGGGACCCAGTACTTC
CASSFEVDKGLGTQYF
>NA|few|TRBV18|TRBJ1-1
TGTGCCAGCTCACCAACGGAACAGGACGTTTTGGCTTTCTTT
CASSPTEQDVLAFF
>NA|many|TRBV18|TRBJ1-1
TGTGCCAGCTCATCCAAGGCCAGTACGAACACTGAAGCTTTCTTT
CASSSKASTNTEAFF
>NA|NA|TRBV2|TRBJ2-1
TGTGCCAGCAGTGTGTCGCTACAAAACAGCAAGTTCTTC
CASSVSLQNSKFF
>TRBD2|many|TRBV6-1|TRBJ2-1
TGTGCCAGCAGTGAAGCGCTTTTGCGGGGACTACCCGGCGTTGAGCAGTTCTTC
CASSEALLRGLPGVEQFF
>NA|NA|TRBV6-1|TRBJ2-4
TGTGCCAGCAGTGAAATCGGGCCCCCGAGCATTCAGTACTTC
CASSEIGPPSIQYF
>TRBD2|NA|TRBV10-3|TRBJ2-5
TGTGCCATCAGGGGGGGACTAGCTGATCGAGAGACCCAGTACTTC
CAIRGGLADRETQYF
>NA|few|TRBV6-1|TRBJ1-2
TGTGCCACCACCCCCAGCAGTGTTCCGGGAAGGGGCTACACCTTC
CATTPSSVPGRGYTF
>TRBD1|many|TRBV2|TRBJ1-2
TGTGCCAGCAGTGAACACCCCAGGGGGACCCATGGCTACACCTTC
CASSEHPRGTHGYTF
>TRBD1|NA|TRBV6-2/TRBV6-3|TRBJ2-7
TGTGCCAGCGCAGGGACAGGGGGCTACGAGCAGTACTTC
CASAGTGGYEQYF